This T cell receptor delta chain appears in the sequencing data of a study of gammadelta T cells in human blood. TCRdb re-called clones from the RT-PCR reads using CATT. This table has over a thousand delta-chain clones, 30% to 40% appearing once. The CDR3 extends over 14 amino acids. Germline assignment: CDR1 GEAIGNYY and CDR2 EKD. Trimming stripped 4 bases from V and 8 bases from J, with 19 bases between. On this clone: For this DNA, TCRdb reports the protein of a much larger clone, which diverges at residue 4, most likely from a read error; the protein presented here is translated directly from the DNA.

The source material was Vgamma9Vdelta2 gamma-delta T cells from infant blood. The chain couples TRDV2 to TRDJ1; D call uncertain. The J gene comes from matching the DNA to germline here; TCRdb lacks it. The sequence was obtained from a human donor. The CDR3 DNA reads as TGTGCCTGTGAGTCGGTGTCAGAACCGGGAAAACTCATCTTT. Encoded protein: CACESVSEPGKLIF.